Detailed here is one TCR beta chain. Its antigen target is currently unknown. The sample holds no much larger clone one base away, and base qualities are not on file. Collaborating institutions collected whole blood in K2EDTA tubes following their own protocols. For TCRbeta analysis, collaborator samples were shipped as frozen whole blood, as isolated PBMCs, or as DNA extracted from either sample type. Trimming removed 2 bases from V and 7 bases from J; the gene matches leave 10 bases unexplained. Taken from the germline V gene (reference sequence), the CDR1 and CDR2 loops are SEHNR and FQNEAQ. Taken from cysteine to phenylalanine, the CDR3 has 16 residues. Only the CDR3 region is kept as DNA, spanning 48 bases read in frame from base 1. This sample stems from a study of blood T cell repertoires in COVID-19 (TCRdb year 2020). In the study overall: Collaborator samples came from the United States, Italy and Spain and covered acute and convalescent phases of COVID-19. A de-identified subject ID, COVID-19 status, age in years and sex were almost always included in the sample metadata. The repertoires were released in a freely available public database meant as a resource for research on the immune response to SARS-CoV-2. The prospective study material was composed of cDNA or gDNA derived from T cells, B-cell-depleted T cells, or PBMCs. Samples came from the ongoing ImmuneRACE study (first 160 participants) plus 1,254 subjects from 6 global collaborators. Where HLA class I and class II types were available, the types were taken from metadata supplied by the sample provider, not from assay-based typing. Subjects who had been exposed to COVID-19, were actively infected with it, or had recovered from it provided the deeply sampled blood TCRbeta repertoires that made up the dataset. Points the paper makes about the study in general: The amount of clinical and demographic metadata varied by source and participant and was provided uncurated.

TCRbeta CDR3 regions were amplified from genomic DNA using the immunoSEQ Assay, a bias-controlled multiplex PCR. Per the source publication's procedure: The number of nucleated cells in each sample was estimated by amplification of reference gene primers within the assay. To quantify the absolute abundance of each unique TCRbeta CDR3 rearrangement, sequence reads were collapsed and filtered. For each sample, productive Simpson clonality was calculated by taking the square root of Simpson's diversity index across productive rearrangements. Imported from immuneACCESS, the table was reduced by TCRdb to in-frame sequences with V and J called. These copies leave out some clones; in studies compared against another copy, an unresolved V gene accounts for under half, and the cause of the remainder is not known. That table furnishes V, J and clone size, whereas the DNA furnished D and trimming. Across this sample there are more than 85,000 clones, with 70% to 90% seen only once. The ten largest make up approximately 4.8% of the sample.

The source is a human donor in a cohort sampled during active COVID-19. Sequenced sample: peripheral blood. The sequence links TRBV7-9 to TRBJ2-3, and 9 junctional nucleotides match TRBD2. The CDR3 region: CASSLFRGRAFYTQYF. Here is the DNA: TGTGCCAGCAGCTTATTTCGCGGGAGGGCCTTTTATACGCAGTATTTT. Reference TRBV7-9 and TRBJ2-3 genes cover what lies past the CDR3, so the full variable domain is DTGVSQNPRHKITKRGQNVTFRCDPISEHNRLYWYRQTLGQGPEFLTYFQNEAQLEKSRLLSDRFSAERPKGSFSTLEIQRTEQGDSAMYLCASSLFRGRAFYTQYFGPGTRLTVL.